This TCR beta chain originates from a study of blood T cell repertoires in COVID-19. Study-level information: Specimens from acute and convalescent COVID-19 originated in the United States, Italy and Spain.

This clone was counted once. Clones were read by immunoSEQ multiplex PCR, and TCRdb kept only the in-frame ones, dropping some. The sample carries 200,000 to 250,000 clones, 65% to 85% recorded once. The V and J ends lost 5 bases and 6 bases respectively, with 7 bases between them. The CDR3 is 11 amino acids. Germline V gene sequence: CDR1 MNHNY, CDR2 SVGAGI (reference sequence). This TCR was sampled from a woman of 80 years or more with acute or convalescent COVID-19. V gene TRBV6-6 combines with J gene TRBJ1-1; D may be TRBD1 (5 bases). The specimen was peripheral blood. In nucleotides, the CDR3 is TGTGCCAGCAGTAGGGGCGCTGAAGCTTTCTTT. It specifies CASSRGAEAFF.